The 22 T cell receptor beta chains presented below share a single source sample, sequenced in a study of response to subunit inactivated influenza vaccine. TCRdb recomputed calls from the RT-PCR reads with MiXCR, one row per CDR3 protein. The sample holds 540,000 or so distinct CDR3 sequences, about an eighth seen once. The source was PBMCs from blood, collected roughly 46 days after vaccination. These receptors all stem from a man aged 45 to 65 who received an inactivated influenza vaccine.

The V call is TRBV5-5, the J call TRBJ2-7, with TRBD1 identical over 10 bases. The CDR3 spans 16 residues. J was trimmed by 1 base and V by 5 bases; bases with no gene match: 9. The V gene's germline CDR1 is SGHKS and CDR2 YYEKEE (reference sequence). CDR3 DNA: TGTGCCAGCAGGAGCCTAGGGACAGGGGCTTCCTACGAGCAGTACTTC. It encodes CASRSLGTGASYEQYF.

This clonotype has ten or more counts. The chain is built from TRBV29-1 and TRBJ2-3, with 7 bases lining up with TRBD1. Germline lookup yields CDR1 SQVTM and CDR2 ANQGSEA. The ends lost 0 bases at V and 4 bases at J; junction bases unmatched: 1. The CDR3 covers 13 residues. CDR3 sequence (DNA): TGCAGCGTTGAAGATCAGGGGGCAGATACGCAGTATTTT. Translating gives CSVEDQGADTQYF.

The chain joins TRBV6-1 to TRBJ1-1; no firm D call. V was trimmed by 7 bases and J by 3 bases, leaving 15 bases between them. Germline V CDR1 and CDR2: MNHNS, SASEGT. CDR3 length: 14 amino acids. The CDR3 DNA reads as TGTGCCAGCAAAAACCGGGGTCGGTACACTGAAGCTTTCTTT. Protein product: CASKNRGRYTEAFF.

This clonotype was observed a few times. Since a much larger clone is just one base distant, this may be a read error. This rearrangement joins TRBV11-2 to TRBJ2-7; 7 nucleotides line up with TRBD1. The CDR3 consists of 13 residues. Germline CDR1 SGHAT, CDR2 FQNNGV. V gave up 5 bases and J gave up 1 base; unmatched junction bases: 2. Here the CDR3 DNA reads TGTGCCAGCAGCCCGGACAGGTCCTACGAGCAGTACTTC. This encodes CASSPDRSYEQYF.

This clonotype was seen more than once but under ten times. The chain employs TRBV20-1 and TRBJ2-5; unclear D gene. V was clipped by 1 base and J by 6 bases, with 15 bases between them. This CDR3 has 14 amino acids. Germline CDR1 DFQATT, CDR2 SNEGSKA (reference sequence). The CDR3 sequence: CSARGTPPLQTQYF. CDR3 sequence (DNA): TGCAGTGCTAGAGGCACCCCACCCCTTCAGACCCAGTACTTC.

A few counts support this clonotype. The CDR3 loop is CSVDGQGGYNEQFF. CDR3 in DNA: TGCAGCGTTGATGGCCAGGGTGGGTACAATGAGCAGTTCTTC. The chain joins TRBV29-1 to TRBJ2-1; tentatively, D is TRBD1 (5 bases). The length of the CDR3 is 14 residues. Trimming removed 3 bases at V and 4 bases at J, with 13 bases between. The germline CDR1 and CDR2 sequences are SQVTM and ANQGSEA.

This sequence joins TRBV20-1 and TRBJ2-5; TRBD2 agrees at 11 bases. This CDR3 contains 14 residues. Per the germline V gene, CDR1 is DFQATT and CDR2 is SNEGSKA (reference sequence). J gave up 3 bases and V 6 bases, and 6 bases lay outside the gene matches. The CDR3 loop is CSAPLLAGEETQYF. In DNA, the CDR3 is TGCAGTGCGCCCCTACTAGCGGGAGAAGAGACCCAGTACTTC.

V usage is TRBV29-1 and J usage is TRBJ1-2, with D maybe TRBD1 (6 bases). V lost 2 bases to trimming and J lost 5 bases, with 12 bases between them. The CDR3 is made up of 13 amino acids. Germline V gene sequence: CDR1 SQVTM, CDR2 ANQGSEA. The CDR3 spells CSVEPRGGYGYTF. In DNA form, the CDR3 reads TGCAGCGTTGAACCCAGGGGTGGGTATGGCTACACCTTC.

This clonotype was counted a few times. This chain links TRBV4-1 with TRBJ2-1, with D perhaps matching TRBD2 (6 bases). Per the germline V gene, CDR1 is MGHRA and CDR2 is YSYEKL. Trimming took 0 bases from V and 0 from J, leaving 21 bases between them. This CDR3 contains 20 residues. CDR3 protein: CASSQEGRVSGQSSYNEQFF. The CDR3 DNA follows: TGCGCCAGCAGCCAAGAAGGACGGGTTAGCGGCCAGAGCTCCTACAATGAGCAGTTCTTC.

This clonotype occurred a few times. The chain employs TRBV20-1 and TRBJ1-6; perhaps TRBD1 as D (5 bases). V was pared by 6 bases and J by 6 bases, with 15 bases between. The CDR3 covers 14 residues. Per the germline V gene, CDR1 is DFQATT and CDR2 is SNEGSKA (reference sequence). In nucleotides, the CDR3 is TGCAGTGCGAGGACATCCTCCCGTAATTCACCCCTCCACTTT. Translated, it gives CSARTSSRNSPLHF.

The chain employs TRBV14 and TRBJ1-3; D gene ambiguous. Germline CDR1 reads SGHDN; CDR2 reads FVKESK. CDR3 length equals 14 residues. Trimming shortened V by 2 bases and J by 2 bases, and 7 bases separated the two germline ends. Here the CDR3 DNA reads TGTGCCAGCAGCCAAAAGGGAGCTGGAAACACCATATATTTT. Residues: CASSQKGAGNTIYF.

The chain recombines TRBV28 with TRBJ2-1, with 9 bases lining up with TRBD2. With V trimmed by 3 bases and J by 4 bases, 7 bases remained unmatched. Germline V lookup: CDR1 MDHEN, CDR2 SYDVKM. The CDR3 is made up of 16 amino acids. CDR3 nucleotides: TGTGCCAGCAGTTTTGGTAGCGGGAGTTTATACAATGAGCAGTTCTTC. Encoded protein: CASSFGSGSLYNEQFF.

The chain uses TRBV7-6 and TRBJ1-1; no firm D call. Germline CDR1 reads SGHVS; CDR2 reads FNYEAQ. The CDR3 has 15 amino acids. V dropped 5 bases and J dropped 0 bases, with 13 bases sitting between them. The DNA for the CDR3 is TGTGCCAGCAGCAGACGGGAGATACTGAACACTGAAGCTTTCTTT. It is translated as CASSRREILNTEAFF.

The gene calls are TRBV7-3 and TRBJ2-7, with a tentative D call TRBD2 (6 bases). Germline loops: CDR1 SGHTA, CDR2 FQGTGA. This CDR3 has 13 amino acids. The V gene lost 2 bases and the J gene lost 5 bases, with 10 bases spanning the gap. In nucleotides, the CDR3 is TGTGCCAGCAGCTTACGGGGGAGCAACGAGCAGTACTTC. It translates to CASSLRGSNEQYF.

This clonotype was counted at least ten times. The CDR3 here is CSARRQGNQETQYF. CDR3 sequence (DNA): TGCAGTGCTAGAAGACAGGGGAACCAAGAGACCCAGTACTTC. The chain combines TRBV20-1 with TRBJ2-5; the match to TRBD1 covers 8 bases. J lost 0 bases, V lost 2 bases, and 2 bases had no gene match. The CDR3 is 14 residues long. Germline CDR1 DFQATT, CDR2 SNEGSKA (reference sequence).

In its sample, this clonotype was seen a few times. The chain joins TRBV29-1 to TRBJ2-3; TRBD2 is a possible D gene (6 bases). CDR1 SQVTM and CDR2 ANQGSEA come from the germline V gene. Trimming removed 4 bases from V and 0 bases from J, with 11 bases in between. The CDR3 length is 14 residues. CDR3 nucleotide sequence: TGCAGCGTTGCGGCGGGACCTAGCACAGATACGCAGTATTTT. It specifies CSVAAGPSTDTQYF.

J is TRBJ2-7 and V is TRBV5-5; no clear D. Germline V gene lookup returns CDR1 SGHKS and CDR2 YYEKEE (reference sequence). There are 16 residues in the CDR3. Trimming pared 5 bases from V and 2 bases from J, leaving 20 bases between. CDR3 amino acids: CASSKRSALDPYEQYF. DNA of the CDR3: TGTGCCAGCAGTAAAAGATCGGCTCTAGACCCCTACGAGCAGTACTTC.

This clonotype came up many times. The J gene is TRBJ2-1, the V gene TRBV15; D may be TRBD2 (6 bases). Looked up from germline, CDR1 is LNHNV and CDR2 is YYDKDF (reference sequence). This CDR3 contains 14 residues. Trimming removed 0 bases at V and 7 bases at J, with 10 bases between. The CDR3 DNA reads as TGTGCCACCAGCAGAGATCTGGGGAGGAATGAGCAGTTCTTC. Its protein is CATSRDLGRNEQFF.

The chain combines TRBV24-1 with TRBJ2-1; D gene unclear. The germline V gene has CDR1 KGHDR and CDR2 SFDVKD. Trimming stripped 3 bases from V and 3 bases from J, with 14 bases between. The CDR3 extends over 16 amino acids. The CDR3 nucleotides are TGTGCCACCAGTGATGGTAAACAGCATCTCTACAATGAGCAGTTCTTC. This codes for CATSDGKQHLYNEQFF.

The CDR3 DNA is TGTGCCAGCAGCAGACAGGCTAGCAGATCCTACGAGCAGTACTTC. This codes for CASSRQASRSYEQYF. The chain recombines TRBV6-1 with TRBJ2-7, with D possibly being TRBD1 (6 bases). The CDR3 length is 15 residues. V lost 6 bases, J lost 1 base, and 16 bases lay in between. Germline V lookup: CDR1 MNHNS, CDR2 SASEGT.

This clonotype occurred many times. The DNA of the CDR3 is TGTGCCAGCAGCCACGACCCGAACACTGAAGCTTTCTTT. Translating it yields CASSHDPNTEAFF. The chain employs TRBV2 and TRBJ1-1; D is undetermined. Germline CDR1 and CDR2: SNHLY and FYNNEI. This CDR3 is 13 amino acids long. Deletions cut 6 bases from V and 1 base from J, with 9 bases between.

The CDR3 nucleotides read TGCAGTGCTAGGGATCTAAGGAAGGTTACGCAGTATTTT. Its protein product is CSARDLRKVTQYF. The chain employs TRBV20-1 and TRBJ2-3; no reliable D call. Looked up from germline, CDR1 is DFQATT and CDR2 is SNEGSKA (reference sequence). V shed 3 bases and J shed 8 bases, with 15 bases lying between them. The CDR3 is 13 amino acids.